Listed here is a single T cell receptor (beta chain). The antigen is not known. The protocol was immunoSEQ multiplex PCR, while the TCRdb copy is restricted to in-frame clones and leaves out a portion. The data show hundreds of thousands of clones, with 89% seen just once and approximately 1.5% held by the top ten. The CDR3 is 15 residues long. CDR1 is SNHLY and CDR2 is FYNNEI in the germline V gene. The J segment lost 8 bases and the V segment lost 3 bases, leaving 8 bases of the junction unmatched. The data belong to a study of Ad26.COV2.S vaccination and SARS-CoV-2 variants. Study background: Trial arm assignment for the donor was COV1001 Ad26.COV2.S.

Study-wide results and limits: Post-vaccination breadth of spike-specific CD8+ and CD4+ T cell responses was reportedly substantial.

The sample's treatment: about 20 received Ad26.COV2.S at low or high dose, single or two shots; five or six received placebo; per-sample allocation not given. The study sampled participants on day 63 after the first vaccine or placebo injection. This sequence was found in a person between 18 and 59 years old who received the Ad26.COV2.S COVID-19 vaccine or a placebo. The rearrangement uses TRBV2 and TRBJ1-4; 8 positions agree with TRBD1. The specimen comprised peripheral blood, sampled in a trial of Ad26.COV2.S vaccine versus placebo. The CDR3 DNA reads TGTGCCAGCAGTGACCCGACAGGGGTGGGAGAAAAACTGTTTTTT. Encoded protein: CASSDPTGVGEKLFF.